Here is one T cell receptor (beta chain) with its context. Clones were sequenced by immunoSEQ multiplex PCR, and TCRdb holds only the in-frame ones, with some missing. The sample holds roughly 97,000 clones; around 90% are singletons and the top ten take 7% to 10%. The CDR3 contains 13 residues. Germline CDR1 reads LNHDA; CDR2 reads SQIVND (reference sequence). The V gene lost 5 bases and the J gene lost 4 bases, with 10 bases spanning the gap. The data are from a study of T cell responses to AZD1222 COVID-19 vaccine. The sequence was obtained from an adult in good health. Sequenced here: peripheral blood, sampled on day 0 of AZD1222 vaccination. The V call is TRBV19, the J call TRBJ2-3, with D possibly called TRBD1 or TRBD2 (5 bases each). CDR3 in DNA: TGTGCCAGTAGTGAGGGGAGAGCAGATACGCAGTATTTT. Its protein product is CASSEGRADTQYF.